Below, 22 T cell receptor beta chains from the same sample are listed, as sequenced in a study of cytotoxic CD8 clonotypes in ibrutinib-treated CLL. This table comes from immunoSEQ multiplex PCR, and its TCRdb copy is limited to in-frame clones, with some not included. The table shows under 150,000 clones, with approximately 90% occurring only once. Sequencing was performed on PBMCs, taken after 12 months of ibrutinib treatment. Every receptor here comes from a human donor with chronic lymphocytic leukemia.

The chain is built from TRBV6-5 and TRBJ2-4, with D unclear. Germline V gene data show CDR1 as MNHEY and CDR2 as SVGAGI. Trimming stripped 0 bases from V and 1 base from J, with 4 bases between. There are 14 residues in the CDR3. For the CDR3, the DNA is TGTGCCAGCAGTTACTCGATCGCCAAAAACATTCAGTACTTC. As protein: CASSYSIAKNIQYF.

The rearrangement uses TRBV5-1 and TRBJ1-1, with TRBD1 as a possible D gene (5 bases). Deletions cut 2 bases from V and 11 bases from J, with 19 bases between. The CDR3 is made up of 14 amino acids. Germline CDR1 and CDR2: SGHRS and YFSETQ. CDR3 amino acids: CASSFGAVKPQAFF. DNA for the CDR3: TGCGCCAGCAGCTTTGGGGCCGTAAAGCCACAGGCTTTCTTT.

This chain connects TRBV30 to TRBJ1-2; D is unresolved. This CDR3 region has 12 residues. In germline, CDR1 is GTSNPN, CDR2 SVGIG (reference sequence). This CDR3 is CALDWVLGGYTF. CDR3 coding DNA: TGTGCTTTGGATTGGGTCCTGGGGGGCTACACCTTC.

This clone was recorded once. The chain carries TRBV7-9 and TRBJ1-2, with D perhaps TRBD1 (5 bases). In germline, CDR1 is SEHNR, CDR2 FQNEAQ (reference sequence). The CDR3 extends over 14 amino acids. V lost 1 base, J lost 5 bases, and 11 bases lay in between. DNA of the CDR3: TGTGCCAGCAGCTTAGTTGACAGAAGATATGGCTACACCTTC. This sequence encodes CASSLVDRRYGYTF.

This chain connects TRBV30 to TRBJ2-5; D is uncertain. V dropped 0 bases and J dropped 5 bases, with 10 bases sitting between them. CDR3 size: 13 residues. Germline V gives CDR1 GTSNPN, CDR2 SVGIG (reference sequence). CDR3 bases: TGTGCCTGGAGTGTAGCCAGCGAGGAGACCCAGTACTTC. It encodes CAWSVASEETQYF.

This chain joins TRBV28 and TRBJ1-5; tentative D call: TRBD1 (5 bases). The CDR3 is 13 residues long. CDR1 is MDHEN and CDR2 is SYDVKM in the germline V gene. V gave up 4 bases and J gave up 6 bases, with 10 bases separating them. The CDR3 loop reads CASSSGGTQPQHF. CDR3 DNA sequence: TGTGCCAGCAGTTCCGGGGGTACTCAGCCCCAGCATTTT.

The genes are TRBV21-1 and TRBJ2-1; the table names TRBD1, a call not compared with the DNA. TRBV21-1 is classified as a pseudogene. The CDR3 has 13 amino acids. This chain's CDR3 is CAGRQVTYNEQFF. CDR3 coding DNA: TGTGCCGGTCGACAGGTGACCTACAATGAGCAGTTCTTC.

V usage is TRBV27 and J usage is TRBJ2-2, with 8 bases matching TRBD2. The germline V gene encodes CDR1 MNHEY and CDR2 SMNVEV (reference sequence). The junction had 7 bases not matched to a gene; V was cut back by 6 bases and J by 4 bases. This CDR3 spans 15 amino acids. The CDR3 sequence: CASRSGRLSTGELFF. The CDR3, as DNA: TGTGCCAGCAGAAGCGGGAGATTATCCACCGGGGAGCTGTTTTTT.

The V call is TRBV25-1, the J call TRBJ2-7, with D possibly being TRBD2 (6 bases). CDR1 and CDR2 (germline): MGHDK, SYGVNS. Trimming pared 6 bases from V and 2 bases from J, leaving 11 bases between. The length of the CDR3 is 13 residues. The CDR3 reads CASSVSGTYEQYF. CDR3 coding DNA: TGTGCCAGCAGCGTTAGCGGTACCTACGAGCAGTACTTC.

This sequence joins TRBV5-6 and TRBJ1-5; D remains ambiguous. This CDR3 contains 15 residues. Germline CDR1 is SGHDT and CDR2 is YYEEEE. V lost 0 bases and J 5 bases, leaving 12 bases between the germline ends. The CDR3 DNA follows: TGTGCCAGCAGCTTGGTTGGGAGACTCGATCAGCCCCAGCATTTT. Protein product: CASSLVGRLDQPQHF.

There are a few counts of this clone. The gene calls are TRBV4-2 and TRBJ1-1; no clear D. Germline loops: CDR1 LGHNA, CDR2 YNFKEQ. Trimming shortened V by 0 bases and J by 1 base, and 6 bases separated the two germline ends. This CDR3 is 14 amino acids long. CDR3 DNA sequence: TGTGCCAGCAGCCAAGATTCAGGGAACACTGAAGCTTTCTTT. Amino acids: CASSQDSGNTEAFF.

Only a few counts were recorded for this clone. V is TRBV11-2 and J is TRBJ2-7, with D tentatively TRBD1 (7 bases). V was clipped by 2 bases and J by 7 bases, with 12 bases between them. Germline loops: CDR1 SGHAT, CDR2 FQNNGV. The CDR3 consists of 13 residues. The CDR3 loop is CASSLLTGREQYF. The CDR3 nucleotides are TGTGCCAGCAGCTTACTGACAGGGAGGGAGCAGTACTTC.

V is TRBV5-1 and J is TRBJ2-4; D remains unclear. From germline, CDR1 is SGHRS and CDR2 YFSETQ. V lost 4 bases and J 8 bases, leaving 16 bases between the germline ends. The CDR3 is 14 amino acids. CDR3 sequence reads: CASSRMGIQDIQYF. The DNA of the CDR3 is TGCGCCAGCAGCAGAATGGGGATCCAAGACATTCAGTACTTC.

This clone was found once. V gene TRBV25-1 combines with J gene TRBJ2-1; a possible D gene is TRBD1 (6 bases). Germline V gene lookup returns CDR1 MGHDK and CDR2 SYGVNS. There are 15 residues in the CDR3. V shed 1 base and J shed 5 bases, with 12 bases lying between them. CDR3 bases: TGTGCCAGCAGTGAATCACAGGGCAGCAACAATGAGCAGTTCTTC. Translating it yields CASSESQGSNNEQFF.

The rearrangement joins TRBV5-8 to TRBJ2-3, with D possibly being TRBD1 or TRBD2 (5 bases each). The V gene's germline CDR1 is SGHTS and CDR2 YDEGEE. The CDR3 sequence is 15 residues long. The ends were cut back, 0 bases at V and 4 bases at J, with 12 bases in the middle. This chain's CDR3 is CASSLGDPRADTQYF. In nucleotides, the CDR3 is TGTGCCAGCAGCTTGGGGGACCCCCGGGCAGATACGCAGTATTTT.

The chain carries TRBV2 and TRBJ2-5; a possible D gene is TRBD2 (6 bases). The CDR3 is made up of 14 amino acids. The V and J ends lost 7 bases and 3 bases respectively, with 15 bases between them. Germline CDR1 reads SNHLY; CDR2 reads FYNNEI. The DNA of the CDR3 is TGTGCCAGCAAGCCGGGGGTGAGAGAAGAGACCCAGTACTTC. This gives the protein CASKPGVREETQYF.

V is TRBV5-1 and J is TRBJ1-5, with a weak D call TRBD1 (5 bases). With 5 bases removed from V and 7 bases from J, the gap between germline ends came to 16 bases. This CDR3 is built from 14 residues. Germline CDR1 reads SGHRS; CDR2 reads YFSETQ. The CDR3 sequence is CASSYDSSSQPQHF. CDR3 DNA: TGCGCCAGCAGTTACGACAGTTCTAGCCAGCCCCAGCATTTT.

This clone was counted a few times. The rearrangement links TRBV14 to TRBJ2-7; no reliable D call. The V gene lost 1 base and the J gene lost 5 bases, with 9 bases spanning the gap. Germline CDR1 reads SGHDN; CDR2 reads FVKESK. CDR3 length: 13 residues. The CDR3 coding sequence is TGTGCCAGCAGCCAAGGGTCATGGGACGAGCAGTACTTC. Its translation is CASSQGSWDEQYF.

This clone has only a few counts. The chain has TRBV19 and TRBJ1-2; TRBD1 aligns across 7 bases. The CDR3 has 13 amino acids. The V segment lost 7 bases and the J segment 3 bases; nucleotides outside the gene matches: 5. CDR1 is LNHDA and CDR2 is SQIVND in the germline V gene (reference sequence). CDR3 residues: CASKIGTDYGYTF. In nucleotides, the CDR3 is TGTGCCAGTAAAATAGGGACAGACTATGGCTACACCTTC.

The rearrangement uses TRBV7-2 and TRBJ2-1; 12 bases map to TRBD2. The CDR3 is 18 amino acids. The V and J ends lost 4 bases and 0 bases, in that order; junction bases with no gene match: 7. Looked up from germline, CDR1 is SGHTA and CDR2 is FQGNSA. The CDR3 spells CASSSGTSGLSSYNEQFF. Here the CDR3 DNA reads TGTGCCAGCAGCTCCGGGACTAGCGGGTTGAGCTCCTACAATGAGCAGTTCTTC.

The chain uses TRBV19 and TRBJ1-2, with D perhaps TRBD1 (6 bases). This CDR3 spans 13 amino acids. Germline V gives CDR1 LNHDA, CDR2 SQIVND (reference sequence). Trimming took off 9 bases at V and 7 bases at J, with 18 bases between the two ends. CDR3 coding DNA: TGTGCCAGCGCCCTAGGGCAGGGGCTTGGCTACACCTTC. Translating gives CASALGQGLGYTF.

The V and J genes are TRBV5-1 and TRBJ2-7; 12 positions agree with TRBD1. The germline CDR1 and CDR2 sequences are SGHRS and YFSETQ. CDR3 length equals 15 residues. Unmatched junction bases numbered 9, after V lost 3 bases and J lost 8 bases. The CDR3 region has the DNA TGCGCCAGCAGCTCGGCCGGGACAGGGGGCGACAAGCAGTACTTC. This translates into CASSSAGTGGDKQYF.